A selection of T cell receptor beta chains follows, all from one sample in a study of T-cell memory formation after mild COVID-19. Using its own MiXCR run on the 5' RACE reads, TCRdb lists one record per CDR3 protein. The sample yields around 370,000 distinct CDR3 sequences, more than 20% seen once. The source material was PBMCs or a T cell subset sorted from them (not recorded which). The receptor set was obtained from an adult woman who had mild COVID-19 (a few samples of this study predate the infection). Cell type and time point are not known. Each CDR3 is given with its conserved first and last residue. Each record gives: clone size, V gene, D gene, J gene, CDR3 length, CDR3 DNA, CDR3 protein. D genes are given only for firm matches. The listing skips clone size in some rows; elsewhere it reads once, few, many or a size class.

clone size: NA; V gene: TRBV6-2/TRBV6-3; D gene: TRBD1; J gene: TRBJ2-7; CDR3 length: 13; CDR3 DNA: TGTGCCAGCAGACAGGGGATCTCCTACGAGCAGTACTTC; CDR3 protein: CASRQGISYEQYF
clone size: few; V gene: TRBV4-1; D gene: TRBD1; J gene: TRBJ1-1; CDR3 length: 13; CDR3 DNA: TGCGCCAGCAGCCAAGGGACAGGCGTTGAAGCTTTCTTT; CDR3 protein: CASSQGTGVEAFF
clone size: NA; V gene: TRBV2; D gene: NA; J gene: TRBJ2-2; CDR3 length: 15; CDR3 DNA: TGTGCCAGCAGTGAAGATGTACAGGCGGCCGGGGAGCTGTTTTTT; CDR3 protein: CASSEDVQAAGELFF
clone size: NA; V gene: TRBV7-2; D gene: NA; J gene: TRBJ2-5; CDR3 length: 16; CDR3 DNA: TGTGCCAGCAGCTTGGTGTTTGTCAATAGACAAGAGACCCAGTACTTC; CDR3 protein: CASSLVFVNRQETQYF
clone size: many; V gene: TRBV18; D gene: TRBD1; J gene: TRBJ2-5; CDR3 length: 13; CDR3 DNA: TGTGCCAGCTCACGTGGGACAGAAGAGACCCAGTACTTC; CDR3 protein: CASSRGTEETQYF
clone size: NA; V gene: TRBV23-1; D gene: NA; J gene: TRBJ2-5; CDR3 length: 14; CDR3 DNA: TGCGCCAGCAGTCGCTATTTATCCCGGGAGACCCAGTACTTC; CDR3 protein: CASSRYLSRETQYF
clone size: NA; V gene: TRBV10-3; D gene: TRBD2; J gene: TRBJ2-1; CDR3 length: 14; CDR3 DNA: TGTGCCATCAGAGGACTAGCGGGGTCCAATGAGCAGTTCTTC; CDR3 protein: CAIRGLAGSNEQFF
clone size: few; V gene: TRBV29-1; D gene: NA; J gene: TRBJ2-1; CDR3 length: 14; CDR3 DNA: TGCAGCTTGTTTGGAGGGAACTCCTACAATGAGCAGTTCTTC; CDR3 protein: CSLFGGNSYNEQFF
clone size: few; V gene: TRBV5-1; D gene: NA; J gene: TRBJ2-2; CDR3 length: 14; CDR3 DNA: TGCGCCAGCACAGCCGAAACGAACACCGGGGAGCTGTTTTTT; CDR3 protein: CASTAETNTGELFF
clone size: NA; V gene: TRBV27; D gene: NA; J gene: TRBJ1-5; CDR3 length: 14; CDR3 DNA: TGTGCCAGCAGTTATACACAGGGAGGCCAGCCCCAGCATTTT; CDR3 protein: CASSYTQGGQPQHF
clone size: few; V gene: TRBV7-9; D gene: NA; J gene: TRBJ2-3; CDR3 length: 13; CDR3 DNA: TGTGCCAGCAGCCTCCGCGACAGAATGTGGGAGTATTTT; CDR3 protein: CASSLRDRMWEYF
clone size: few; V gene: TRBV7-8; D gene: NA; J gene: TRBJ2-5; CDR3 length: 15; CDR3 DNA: TGTGCCAGCAGCTTTAGGGGGGCTAGCTGGGAGACCCAGTACTTC; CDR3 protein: CASSFRGASWETQYF
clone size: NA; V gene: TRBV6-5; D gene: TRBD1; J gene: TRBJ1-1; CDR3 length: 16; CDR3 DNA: TGTGCCAGCAGTCACCGGGACAGGGGCTCGAGGACTGAAGCTTTCTTT; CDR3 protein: CASSHRDRGSRTEAFF
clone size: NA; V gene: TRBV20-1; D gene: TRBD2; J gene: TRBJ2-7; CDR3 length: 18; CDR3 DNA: TGCAGTGCTAGAGATCCGGCTAGCGGGGGGTGGAGCTCCTACGAGCAGTACTTC; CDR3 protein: CSARDPASGGWSSYEQYF
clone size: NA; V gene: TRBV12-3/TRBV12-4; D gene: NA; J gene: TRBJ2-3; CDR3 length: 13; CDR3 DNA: TGTGCCAGCAGTTTAGGGCGGTTAGATACGCAGTATTTT; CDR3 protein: CASSLGRLDTQYF
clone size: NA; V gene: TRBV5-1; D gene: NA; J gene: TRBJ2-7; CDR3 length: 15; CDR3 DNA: TGCGCCAGCAGCTTGGTTGGTTTGGAGGGGGCCGAGCAGTACTTC; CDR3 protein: CASSLVGLEGAEQYF
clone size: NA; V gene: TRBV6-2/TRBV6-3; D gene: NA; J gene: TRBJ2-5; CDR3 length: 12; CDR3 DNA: TGTGCCAGCAGTGGCTTCCAAGAGACCCAGTACTTC; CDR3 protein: CASSGFQETQYF
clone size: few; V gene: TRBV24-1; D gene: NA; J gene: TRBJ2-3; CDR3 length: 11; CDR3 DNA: TGTGCCACCAGTGCTCTGGATTCCCAGTATTTT; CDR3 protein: CATSALDSQYF
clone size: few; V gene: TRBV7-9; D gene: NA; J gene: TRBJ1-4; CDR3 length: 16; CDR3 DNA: TGTGCCAGCAGCCAGCCCCCAGCGACAGTTAATGAAAAACTGTTTTTT; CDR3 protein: CASSQPPATVNEKLFF
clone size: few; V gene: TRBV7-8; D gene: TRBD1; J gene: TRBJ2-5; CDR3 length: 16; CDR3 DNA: TGTGCCAGCAGCCCCATATTGGGACAGGGGAAAGAGACCCAGTACTTC; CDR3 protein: CASSPILGQGKETQYF
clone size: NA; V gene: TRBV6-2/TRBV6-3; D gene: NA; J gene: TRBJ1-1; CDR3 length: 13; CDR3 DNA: TGTGCCAGCAGGACTGTAGGGAGGACTGAAGCTTTCTTT; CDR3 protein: CASRTVGRTEAFF
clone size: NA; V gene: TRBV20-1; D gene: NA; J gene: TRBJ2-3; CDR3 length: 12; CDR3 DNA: TGCAGTGCTTCAGGGACCACAGATACGCAGTATTTT; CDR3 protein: CSASGTTDTQYF
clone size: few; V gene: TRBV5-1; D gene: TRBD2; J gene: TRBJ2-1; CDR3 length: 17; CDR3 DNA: TGCGCCAGCAGCTTGGGGACTAGCGGGAGAGGGATAAATGAGCAGTTCTTC; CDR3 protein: CASSLGTSGRGINEQFF
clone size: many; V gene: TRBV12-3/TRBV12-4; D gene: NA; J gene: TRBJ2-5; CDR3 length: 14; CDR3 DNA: TGTGCCAGCAGTTCCCAGGGGGGCCCGAAGACCCAGTACTTC; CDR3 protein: CASSSQGGPKTQYF
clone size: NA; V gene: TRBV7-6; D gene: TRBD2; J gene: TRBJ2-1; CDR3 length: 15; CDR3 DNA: TGTGCCAGCTTGGACTCGGGAGGGCCGAACAATGAGCAGTTCTTC; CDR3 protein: CASLDSGGPNNEQFF
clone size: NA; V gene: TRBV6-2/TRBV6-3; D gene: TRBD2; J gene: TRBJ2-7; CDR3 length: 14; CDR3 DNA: TGTGCCAGCGGAAGACTAGCGGGAGGGGTCGAGCAGTACTTC; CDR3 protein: CASGRLAGGVEQYF
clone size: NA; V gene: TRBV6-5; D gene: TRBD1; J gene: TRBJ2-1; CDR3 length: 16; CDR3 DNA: TGTGCCAGCAGTCCCTGGGGACAGGGGGCGTACAATGAGCAGTTCTTC; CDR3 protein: CASSPWGQGAYNEQFF
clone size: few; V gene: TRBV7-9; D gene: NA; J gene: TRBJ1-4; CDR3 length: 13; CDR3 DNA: TGTGCCGGAGAAATGGGGAGTAGTGAAAAACTGTTTTTT; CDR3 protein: CAGEMGSSEKLFF
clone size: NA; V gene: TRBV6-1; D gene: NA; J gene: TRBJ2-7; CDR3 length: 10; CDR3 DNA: TGTGCCAGCAGGAGTGTCGAGCAGTACTTC; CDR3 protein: CASRSVEQYF
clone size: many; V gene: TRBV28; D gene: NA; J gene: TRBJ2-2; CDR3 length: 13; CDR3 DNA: TGTGCCAGCTCACGTGCCGGGGCCGGGGAGCTGTTTTTT; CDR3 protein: CASSRAGAGELFF
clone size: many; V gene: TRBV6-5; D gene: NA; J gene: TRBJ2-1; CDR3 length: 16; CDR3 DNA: TGTGCCAGCAGGTTGCAGGGGCCCAGCTCCTACAATGAGCAGTTCTTC; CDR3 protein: CASRLQGPSSYNEQFF
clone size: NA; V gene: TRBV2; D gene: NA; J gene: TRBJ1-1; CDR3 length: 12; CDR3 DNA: TGTGCCAGCCTGACAGCGAACACTGAAGCTTTCTTT; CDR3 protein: CASLTANTEAFF